The 25 T cell receptor beta chains given below trace back to one sample, sequenced in a study of CD8 T cells in ankylosing spondylitis. TCRdb recomputed calls from the 5' RACE reads with MiXCR, one row per CDR3 protein. The data hold around 88,000 distinct CDR3 sequences, with 8.8% observed a single time. Sequenced input: blood, either unsorted or a sorted T cell fraction (not recorded which). The receptors come from a male donor with ankylosing spondylitis or in good health (not recorded which).

This clonotype appeared many times. The genes are TRBV28 and TRBJ1-2; 7 nucleotides align to TRBD1. V lost 3 bases and J lost 3; bases outside the gene matches: 13. This CDR3 has 17 residues. Germline V gives CDR1 MDHEN, CDR2 SYDVKM. DNA of the CDR3: TGTGCCAGCAGTTTTGGTTACCACGGGGGGACAGACTATGGCTACACCTTC. Translating gives CASSFGYHGGTDYGYTF.

This clonotype was counted at least ten times. This chain joins TRBV7-9 and TRBJ2-1; the D is unclear. V shed 4 bases and J shed 8 bases, with 21 bases lying between them. This CDR3 contains 16 residues. The germline gives CDR1 SEHNR, CDR2 FQNEAQ (reference sequence). CDR3 nucleotides: TGTGCCAGCAGCTCCGAGGCCGGGCCATCCCCCCATGAGCAGTTCTTC. This encodes CASSSEAGPSPHEQFF. The variable domain in full, completed from reference TRBV7-9 and TRBJ2-1, reads DTGVSQNPRHKITKRGQNVTFRCDPISEHNRLYWYRQTLGQGPEFLTYFQNEAQLEKSRLLSDRFSAERPKGSFSTLEIQRTEQGDSAMYLCASSSEAGPSPHEQFFGPGTRLTVL.

This clonotype was seen ten or more times. V gene TRBV2 combines with J gene TRBJ2-7; D is perhaps TRBD1 or TRBD2 (6 bases each). This CDR3 spans 14 amino acids. The germline V and J ends were trimmed by 6 bases and 6 bases, with 18 bases remaining between them. Germline-derived CDR1 and CDR2 are SNHLY and FYNNEI. This chain's CDR3 is CASRTGTTEGEQYF. CDR3 bases: TGTGCCAGCAGAACCGGGACAACGGAGGGCGAGCAGTACTTC.

The chain has TRBV5-1 and TRBJ1-6; weak D call: TRBD1 (6 bases). This CDR3 has 15 amino acids. V was trimmed by 2 bases and J by 6 bases, leaving 12 bases between them. Per the germline V gene, CDR1 is SGHRS and CDR2 is YFSETQ. The CDR3 sequence is CASSFRGWGNSPLHF. DNA for the CDR3: TGCGCCAGCAGCTTCAGGGGATGGGGTAATTCACCCCTCCACTTT.

This clonotype was counted ten times or more. J is TRBJ2-7 and V is TRBV28, with 8 positions matching TRBD1. The germline V gene encodes CDR1 MDHEN and CDR2 SYDVKM. The length of the CDR3 is 14 residues. With 5 bases clipped from V and 5 bases from J, the junction kept 8 bases outside the gene matches. In DNA form, the CDR3 reads TGTGCCAGCAGTACCGGGACAGGCCCCAACGAGCAGTACTTC. Its protein product is CASSTGTGPNEQYF.

This clonotype was counted between two and nine times. The chain couples TRBV20-1 to TRBJ1-1, with D tentatively TRBD1 (5 bases). Looked up from germline, CDR1 is DFQATT and CDR2 is SNEGSKA (reference sequence). V lost 6 bases, J lost 2 bases, and 10 bases lay in between. The CDR3 totals 12 residues. CDR3 in DNA: TGCAGTGCAAAATGGACAAACACTGAAGCTTTCTTT. Its translation: CSAKWTNTEAFF.

The chain is built from TRBV5-1 and TRBJ2-5, with 8 nucleotides matching TRBD1. In germline, CDR1 is SGHRS, CDR2 YFSETQ. The CDR3 covers 16 residues. J was trimmed by 1 base and V by 0 bases; bases with no gene match: 5. In DNA, the CDR3 is TGCGCCAGCAGCTTGGGGGACAGGTGGAGCCAAGAGACCCAGTACTTC. Its protein product is CASSLGDRWSQETQYF. The complete variable domain, with remaining parts taken from reference TRBV5-1 and TRBJ2-5, reads KAGVTQTPRYLIKTRGQQVTLSCSPISGHRSVSWYQQTPGQGLQFLFEYFSETQRNKGNFPGRFSGRQFSNSRSEMNVSTLELGDSALYLCASSLGDRWSQETQYFGPGTRLLVL.

This clonotype was seen more than once but under ten times. The chain joins TRBV4-1 to TRBJ2-5; possible D gene TRBD1, 6 bases. From germline, CDR1 is MGHRA and CDR2 YSYEKL. Trimming stripped 8 bases from V and 5 bases from J, with 18 bases between. The CDR3 has 14 amino acids. The CDR3 DNA sequence: TGCGCCAGCCGGAGTAGGGGGAACGGGGAGACCCAGTACTTC. Translation: CASRSRGNGETQYF.

This clonotype was recorded at least ten times. V is TRBV5-1 and J is TRBJ2-2; possibly TRBD1 for D (5 bases). CDR1 is SGHRS, CDR2 YFSETQ, per germline. Trimming pared 8 bases from V and 5 bases from J, leaving 19 bases between. The CDR3 has 15 amino acids. The CDR3: CASSDQGILTGELFF. The DNA of the CDR3 is TGCGCCAGTTCGGACCAGGGTATTTTAACCGGGGAGCTGTTTTTT. The complete variable domain, with remaining parts taken from reference TRBV5-1 and TRBJ2-2, reads KAGVTQTPRYLIKTRGQQVTLSCSPISGHRSVSWYQQTPGQGLQFLFEYFSETQRNKGNFPGRFSGRQFSNSRSEMNVSTLELGDSALYLCASSDQGILTGELFFGEGSRLTVL.

Concerning this clonotype itself: A single base separates this from a much larger clone, so it may be a read error. This chain uses TRBV3-1 with TRBJ2-4, with D unclear. The CDR3 is 15 amino acids. Germline-derived CDR1 and CDR2 are LGHDT and YNNKEL (reference sequence). The V end lost 4 bases, the J end lost 0 bases, and 10 bases lay between the germline ends. The CDR3 loop is CASSPRLGAKNIQYF. The CDR3 nucleotides read TGTGCCAGCAGCCCCAGGCTCGGAGCCAAAAACATTCAGTACTTC.

The rearrangement uses TRBV18 and TRBJ2-5; TRBD1 matches at 11 bases. The germline gives CDR1 KGHSH, CDR2 LQKENI. CDR3 length: 16 residues. Germline trimming cut 6 bases from V and 5 bases from J; bases unmatched to any gene: 11. This CDR3 reads CASSFGQGATFETQYF. Here the CDR3 DNA reads TGTGCCAGCTCTTTCGGACAGGGGGCGACATTTGAGACCCAGTACTTC.

This clonotype appeared many times. This chain connects TRBV6-5 to TRBJ2-2; no clear D. The V end lost 2 bases, the J end lost 2 bases, and 0 bases lay between the germline ends. The CDR3 covers 12 residues. Germline CDR1 reads MNHEY; CDR2 reads SVGAGI. The DNA for the CDR3 is TGTGCCAGCAGTTACAACACCGGGGAGCTGTTTTTT. Translation gives CASSYNTGELFF.

This clonotype was observed many times. The CDR3 loop is CASSWGQPRNEQFF. The CDR3 DNA reads TGTGCCAGCAGTTGGGGACAGCCCCGTAATGAGCAGTTCTTC. The chain employs TRBV6-2 or TRBV6-3 and TRBJ2-1, with 7 positions matching TRBD1. The junction had 7 bases not matched to a gene; V was cut back by 4 bases and J by 7 bases. The CDR3 length is 14 residues. Germline CDR1 reads MNHEY; CDR2 reads SVGEGT.

This clonotype came up many times. The rearrangement joins TRBV12-3 or TRBV12-4 to TRBJ2-3, with D perhaps matching TRBD1 (6 bases). Trimming removed 5 bases from V and 4 bases from J, with 13 bases in between. The CDR3 extends over 14 amino acids. The CDR3 nucleotides are TGTGCCAGCAGTGAAACAGGGTCGCCAGATACGCAGTATTTT. Amino acids: CASSETGSPDTQYF.

This clonotype was counted many times. The chain uses TRBV12-3 or TRBV12-4 and TRBJ2-3; 8 bases align to TRBD2. V dropped 5 bases and J dropped 5; count of bases not matched to a gene: 6. This CDR3 has 14 residues. CDR3 sequence: CASSPRGGRDTQYF. The CDR3, as DNA: TGTGCCAGCAGTCCTCGGGGGGGAAGAGATACGCAGTATTTT.

Turning to this clonotype: With a much larger clone just one base away, this may be a read error. This chain joins TRBV29-1 and TRBJ2-5, with 9 nucleotides matching TRBD1. This CDR3 is built from 16 residues. Germline V CDR1 and CDR2: SQVTM, ANQGSEA. The CDR3 nucleotides read TGCTGTGCCACCGGACAGGGGTTGGGGGGTCTGGAGACCCAGTACTTC. Translating gives CCATGQGLGGLETQYF.

This clonotype was observed at least ten times. V is TRBV28 and J is TRBJ2-3; 11 nucleotides match TRBD2. The CDR3 runs to 18 residues. Germline V gives CDR1 MDHEN, CDR2 SYDVKM. V trimming: 5 bases; J trimming: 2 bases; junction bases outside the gene matches: 12. DNA for the CDR3: TGTGCCAGCAGTCCGACTCGATTAGCGGGGGGGGTCACAGATACGCAGTATTTT. This codes for CASSPTRLAGGVTDTQYF.

This clonotype was counted ten times or more. The V call is TRBV7-2, the J call TRBJ2-7; TRBD2 matches at 7 bases. The CDR3 extends over 16 amino acids. Trimming at V came to 5 bases and at J to 0 bases, leaving 10 bases not matched to a gene. Germline CDR1 SGHTA, CDR2 FQGNSA. The CDR3 DNA reads TGTGCCAGCAGCCCGGGTTCAGCGGGGAGCTCCTACGAGCAGTACTTC. Translated, it gives CASSPGSAGSSYEQYF.

This clonotype was picked up many times. The V gene is TRBV7-8, the J gene TRBJ1-6; possibly TRBD1 for D (5 bases). V lost 4 bases and J 9 bases, leaving 13 bases between the germline ends. This CDR3 comprises 14 residues. In germline, CDR1 is SGHVS, CDR2 FQNEAQ. The DNA for the CDR3 is TGTGCCAGCAGCTCCCCCGGGGGGGGTTCACCCCTCCACTTT. This codes for CASSSPGGGSPLHF.

This clonotype was picked up many times. J is TRBJ2-5 and V is TRBV28, with D possibly being TRBD2 (5 bases). V lost 8 bases and J lost 4, with 8 bases in between. This CDR3 spans 11 amino acids. CDR1 is MDHEN, CDR2 SYDVKM, per germline. The CDR3 is CASASGETQYF. The CDR3 DNA sequence: TGTGCCAGCGCCAGCGGAGAGACCCAGTACTTC.

This clonotype came up a few times. This chain joins TRBV7-6 and TRBJ2-3; the D is unclear. The ends were cut back, 3 bases at V and 6 bases at J, with 16 bases in the middle. This CDR3 has 15 residues. Germline-derived CDR1 and CDR2 are SGHVS and FNYEAQ. CDR3 nucleotides: TGTGCCAGCAGCTTTTTTGGTTTCGATGCCGATACGCAGTATTTT. Translated, it gives CASSFFGFDADTQYF.

This clonotype has ten or more counts. CDR3 amino acids: CASSFGLADTYEQYF. The CDR3 DNA sequence: TGTGCCAGCAGTTTTGGACTAGCGGATACCTACGAGCAGTACTTC. The chain links TRBV28 to TRBJ2-7; 10 bases fit TRBD2. CDR1 is MDHEN, CDR2 SYDVKM, per germline. V trimming: 3 bases; J trimming: 2 bases; junction bases outside the gene matches: 4. This CDR3 region has 15 residues.

This rearrangement joins TRBV19 to TRBJ1-1; D remains unclear. The germline gives CDR1 LNHDA, CDR2 SQIVND (reference sequence). V was shortened by 1 base and J by 5 bases, with 5 bases between the two germline ends. The CDR3 is made up of 12 amino acids. The CDR3 DNA sequence: TGTGCCAGTAGTATAGGCGTTACTGAAGCTTTCTTT. Translation gives CASSIGVTEAFF.

This clonotype has more than one count but fewer than ten. This chain joins TRBV4-1 and TRBJ2-7, with 7 positions matching TRBD2. Germline V gene sequence: CDR1 MGHRA, CDR2 YSYEKL. The CDR3 covers 16 residues. Trimming at V came to 1 base and at J to 3 bases, leaving 9 bases not matched to a gene. CDR3 loop: CASSQVKGLTSYEQYF. The CDR3 DNA reads TGCGCCAGCAGCCAAGTCAAGGGACTAACTAGCTACGAGCAGTACTTC.

There are many counts of this clonotype. The rearrangement joins TRBV28 to TRBJ2-6; D uncertain. In germline, CDR1 is MDHEN, CDR2 SYDVKM. The CDR3 contains 15 residues. V lost 2 bases, J lost 2 bases, and 7 bases lay in between. CDR3 sequence: CASSLRVPGANVLTF. Here the CDR3 DNA reads TGTGCCAGCAGTTTAAGGGTGCCTGGGGCCAACGTCCTGACTTTC. The complete variable domain, with remaining parts taken from reference TRBV28 and TRBJ2-6, reads DVKVTQSSRYLVKRTGEKVFLECVQDMDHENMFWYRQDPGLGLRLIYFSYDVKMKEKGDIPEGYSVSREKKERFSLILESASTNQTSMYLCASSLRVPGANVLTFGAGSRLTVL.